Below, 5 T cell receptor beta chains from the same sample are listed, as sequenced in a study of Graves' ophthalmopathy and Graves' hyperthyroidism. Amplification from RNA transcripts yielded the TCR beta CDR3 regions. First-round RT-PCR used HTBI primers; second-round multiplex PCR followed. TCRdb ran MiXCR on the multiplex PCR reads and lists one entry per CDR3 protein. The sample lists 200,000 to 300,000 distinct CDR3 sequences; around 42% were seen once. Material for sequencing was peripheral blood. The receptors were sampled from an adult man with Graves' ophthalmopathy.

This clonotype came up a few times. V usage is TRBV20-1 and J usage is TRBJ1-4; D possibly corresponds to TRBD1 (5 bases). Germline-derived CDR1 and CDR2 are DFQATT and SNEGSKA (reference sequence). The CDR3 extends over 16 amino acids. Deletions cut 0 bases from V and 6 bases from J, with 17 bases between. CDR3: CSARDSGRAGDEKLFF. Here the CDR3 DNA reads TGCAGTGCTAGAGATTCTGGCAGGGCAGGCGATGAAAAACTGTTTTTT.

This chain uses TRBV9 with TRBJ2-5, with TRBD2 identical over 9 bases. The germline CDR1 and CDR2 sequences are SGDLS and YYNGEE. This CDR3 is 14 amino acids long. J lost 3 bases, V lost 8 bases, and 8 bases had no gene match. The CDR3 nucleotides are TGTGCCAGTAGCACCGGACTAGCGAAAGAGACCCAGTACTTC. Translation: CASSTGLAKETQYF.

The chain carries TRBV2 and TRBJ1-4; 9 bases map to TRBD1. V was pared by 7 bases and J by 7 bases, with 10 bases of the junction left unmatched. The CDR3 covers 15 residues. Per germline, CDR1 SNHLY and CDR2 FYNNEI. CDR3 nucleotide sequence: TGTGCCAGCACCTATAGGGACAGGGTTCGTGAAAAACTGTTTTTT. Translating gives CASTYRDRVREKLFF.

This chain joins TRBV20-1 and TRBJ2-7; D unclear. The V end lost 3 bases, the J end lost 0 bases, and 12 bases lay between the germline ends. The CDR3 spans 14 residues. The germline CDR1 and CDR2 sequences are DFQATT and SNEGSKA (reference sequence). The CDR3 loop is CSASHSLNSYEQYF. CDR3 DNA sequence: TGCAGTGCTAGTCACAGCCTTAACTCCTACGAGCAGTACTTC.

The chain links TRBV6-6 to TRBJ2-7; 7 bases match TRBD2. The CDR3 runs 13 residues. The J segment lost 7 bases and the V segment lost 5 bases, leaving 8 bases of the junction unmatched. Germline V lookup: CDR1 MNHNY, CDR2 SVGAGI (reference sequence). Here the CDR3 reads CASSLRVGGEQYF. CDR3 sequence (DNA): TGTGCCAGCAGTCTCAGGGTCGGGGGGGAGCAGTACTTC.